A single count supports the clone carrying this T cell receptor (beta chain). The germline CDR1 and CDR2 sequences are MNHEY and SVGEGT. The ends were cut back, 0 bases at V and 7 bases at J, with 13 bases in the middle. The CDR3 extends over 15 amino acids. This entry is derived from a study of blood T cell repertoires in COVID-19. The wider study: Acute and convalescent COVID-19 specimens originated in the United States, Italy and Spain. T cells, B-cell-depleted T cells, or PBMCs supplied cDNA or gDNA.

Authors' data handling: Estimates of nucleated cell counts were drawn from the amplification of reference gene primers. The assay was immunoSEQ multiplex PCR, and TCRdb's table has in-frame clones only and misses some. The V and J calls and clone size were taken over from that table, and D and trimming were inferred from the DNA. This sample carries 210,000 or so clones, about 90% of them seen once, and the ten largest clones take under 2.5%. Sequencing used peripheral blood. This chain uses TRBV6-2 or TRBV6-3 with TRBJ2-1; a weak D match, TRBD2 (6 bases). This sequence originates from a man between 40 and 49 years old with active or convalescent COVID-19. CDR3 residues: CASSYSLGGVNEQFF. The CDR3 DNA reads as TGTGCCAGCAGTTACTCACTCGGAGGGGTGAATGAGCAGTTCTTC.